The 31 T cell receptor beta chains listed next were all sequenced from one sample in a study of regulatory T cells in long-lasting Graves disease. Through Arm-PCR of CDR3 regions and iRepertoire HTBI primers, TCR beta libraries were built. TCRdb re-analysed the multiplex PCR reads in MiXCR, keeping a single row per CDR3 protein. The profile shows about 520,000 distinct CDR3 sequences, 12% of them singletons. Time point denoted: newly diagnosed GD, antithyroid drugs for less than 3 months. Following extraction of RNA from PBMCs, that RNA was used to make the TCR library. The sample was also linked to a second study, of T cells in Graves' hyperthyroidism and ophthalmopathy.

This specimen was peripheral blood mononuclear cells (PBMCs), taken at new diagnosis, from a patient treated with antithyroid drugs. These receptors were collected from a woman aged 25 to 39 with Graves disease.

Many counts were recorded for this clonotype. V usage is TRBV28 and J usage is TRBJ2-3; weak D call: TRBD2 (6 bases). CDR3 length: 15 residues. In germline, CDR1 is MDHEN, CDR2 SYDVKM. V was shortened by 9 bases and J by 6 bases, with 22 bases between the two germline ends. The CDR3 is CASSPGTLFPDTQYF. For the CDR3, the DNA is TGTGCCAGTTCCCCCGGGACTCTTTTCCCCGATACGCAGTATTTT.

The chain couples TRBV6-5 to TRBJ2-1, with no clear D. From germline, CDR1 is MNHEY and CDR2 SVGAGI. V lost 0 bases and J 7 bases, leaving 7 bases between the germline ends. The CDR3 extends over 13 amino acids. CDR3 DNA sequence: TGTGCCAGCAGTTACTCGAATCCTAATGAGCAGTTCTTC. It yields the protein CASSYSNPNEQFF.

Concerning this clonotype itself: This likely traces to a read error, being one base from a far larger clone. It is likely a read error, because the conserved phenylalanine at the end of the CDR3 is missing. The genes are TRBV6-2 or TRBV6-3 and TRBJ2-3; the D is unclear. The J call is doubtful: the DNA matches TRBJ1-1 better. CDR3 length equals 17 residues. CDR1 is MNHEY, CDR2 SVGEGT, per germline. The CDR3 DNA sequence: TGTGCCAGCAGTCCGACCCTTATCCGACGTATGAACACTGAAGCTTTCCTT. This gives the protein CASSPTLIRRMNTEAFL.

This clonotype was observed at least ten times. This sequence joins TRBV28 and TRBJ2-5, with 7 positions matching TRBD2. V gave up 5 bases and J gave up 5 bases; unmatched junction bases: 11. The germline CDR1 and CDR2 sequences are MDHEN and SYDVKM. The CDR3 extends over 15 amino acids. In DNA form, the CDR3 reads TGTGCCAGCAGTCCCGGGCCTAGCGGTGGGGAGACCCAGTACTTC. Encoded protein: CASSPGPSGGETQYF.

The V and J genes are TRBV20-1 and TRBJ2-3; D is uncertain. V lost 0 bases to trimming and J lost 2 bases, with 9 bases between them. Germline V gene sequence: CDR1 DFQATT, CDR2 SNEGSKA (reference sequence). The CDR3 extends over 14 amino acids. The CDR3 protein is CSARDPPSTDTQYF. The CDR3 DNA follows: TGCAGTGCTAGAGATCCCCCTTCCACAGATACGCAGTATTTT.

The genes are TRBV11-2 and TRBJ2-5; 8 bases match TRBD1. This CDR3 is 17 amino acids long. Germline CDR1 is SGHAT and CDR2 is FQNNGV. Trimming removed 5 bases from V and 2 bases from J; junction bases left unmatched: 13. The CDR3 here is CASSLGQGPFVQETQYF. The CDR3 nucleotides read TGTGCCAGCAGCCTAGGACAGGGACCGTTCGTTCAAGAGACCCAGTACTTC.

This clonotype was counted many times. CDR3: CASSEDPPNYGYTF. CDR3 DNA sequence: TGCGCCAGCAGTGAGGACCCTCCCAACTATGGCTACACCTTC. The chain has TRBV10-1 and TRBJ1-2, with unresolved D. Between the trimmed V and J ends, which lost 2 bases and 2 bases, there was a span of 9 bases. CDR1 is WNHNN and CDR2 is SYGVQD in the germline V gene (reference sequence). This CDR3 contains 14 residues.

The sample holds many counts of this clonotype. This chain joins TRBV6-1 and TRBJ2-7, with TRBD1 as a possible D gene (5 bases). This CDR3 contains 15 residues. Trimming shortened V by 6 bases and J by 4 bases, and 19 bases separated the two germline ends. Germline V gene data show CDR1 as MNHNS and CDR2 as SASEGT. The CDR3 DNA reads TGTGCCAGCAGCCACTGGGGCGCGAGTAGGTACGAGCAGTACTTC. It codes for CASSHWGASRYEQYF.

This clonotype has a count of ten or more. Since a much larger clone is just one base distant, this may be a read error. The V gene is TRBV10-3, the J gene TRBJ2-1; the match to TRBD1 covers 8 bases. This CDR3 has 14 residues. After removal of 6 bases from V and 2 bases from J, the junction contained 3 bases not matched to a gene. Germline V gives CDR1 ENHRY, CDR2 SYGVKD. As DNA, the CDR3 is TGTGCCATCAGCCCGGGACAGGCCTACAATGAGCAGTTCTTC. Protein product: CAISPGQAYNEQFF.

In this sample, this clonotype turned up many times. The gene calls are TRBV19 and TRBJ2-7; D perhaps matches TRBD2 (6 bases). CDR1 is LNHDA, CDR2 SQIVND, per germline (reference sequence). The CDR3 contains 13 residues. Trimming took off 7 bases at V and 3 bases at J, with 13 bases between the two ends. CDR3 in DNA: TGTGCCAGTATAGGCGGGAACCTCTACGAGCAGTACTTC. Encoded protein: CASIGGNLYEQYF.

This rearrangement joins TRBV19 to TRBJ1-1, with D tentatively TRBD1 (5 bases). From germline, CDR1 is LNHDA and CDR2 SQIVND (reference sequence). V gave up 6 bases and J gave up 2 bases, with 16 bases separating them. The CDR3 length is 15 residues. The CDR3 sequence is CASRKMGTVNTEAFF. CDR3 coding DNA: TGTGCCAGTAGGAAGATGGGGACGGTCAACACTGAAGCTTTCTTT.

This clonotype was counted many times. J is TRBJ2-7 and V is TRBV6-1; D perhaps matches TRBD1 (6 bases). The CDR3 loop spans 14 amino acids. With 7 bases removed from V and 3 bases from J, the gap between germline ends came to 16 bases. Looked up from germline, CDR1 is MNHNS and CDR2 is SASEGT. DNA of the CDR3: TGTGCCAGCACTTGGGGACACAGTTTCTACGAGCAGTACTTC. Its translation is CASTWGHSFYEQYF.

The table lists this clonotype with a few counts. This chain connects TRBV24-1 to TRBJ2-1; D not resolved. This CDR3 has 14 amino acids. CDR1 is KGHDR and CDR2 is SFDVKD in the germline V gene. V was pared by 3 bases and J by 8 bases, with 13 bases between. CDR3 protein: CATSDPGSIHEQFF. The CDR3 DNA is TGTGCCACCAGTGATCCCGGCTCCATACATGAGCAGTTCTTC.

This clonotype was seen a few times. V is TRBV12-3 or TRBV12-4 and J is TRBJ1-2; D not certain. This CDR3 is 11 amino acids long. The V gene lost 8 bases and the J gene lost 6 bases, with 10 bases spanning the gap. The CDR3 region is CASEAADGYTF. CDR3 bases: TGTGCCAGCGAGGCAGCAGATGGCTACACCTTC.

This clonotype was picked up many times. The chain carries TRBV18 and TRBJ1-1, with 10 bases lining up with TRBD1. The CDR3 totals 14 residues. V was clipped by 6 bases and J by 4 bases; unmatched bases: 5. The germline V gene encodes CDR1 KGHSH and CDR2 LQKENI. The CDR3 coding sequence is TGTGCCAGCTCCCCAGGGGACAGGGGCACTGAAGCTTTCTTT. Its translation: CASSPGDRGTEAFF. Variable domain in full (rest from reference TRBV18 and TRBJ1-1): NAGVMQNPRHLVRRRGQEARLRCSPMKGHSHVYWYRQLPEEGLKFMVYLQKENIIDESGMPKERFSAEFPKEGPSILRIQQVVRGDSAAYFCASSPGDRGTEAFFGQGTRLTVV.

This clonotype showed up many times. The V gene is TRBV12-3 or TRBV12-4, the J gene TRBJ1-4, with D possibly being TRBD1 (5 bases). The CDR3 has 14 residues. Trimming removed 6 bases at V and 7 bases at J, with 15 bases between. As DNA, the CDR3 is TGTGCCAGCAGCCCCGGGACCGGGAGTGAAAAACTGTTTTTT. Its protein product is CASSPGTGSEKLFF.

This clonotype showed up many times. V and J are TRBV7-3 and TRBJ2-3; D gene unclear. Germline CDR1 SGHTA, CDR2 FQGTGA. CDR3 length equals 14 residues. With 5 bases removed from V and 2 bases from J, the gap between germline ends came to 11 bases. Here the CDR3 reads CASSLTVHTDTQYF. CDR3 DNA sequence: TGTGCCAGCAGCCTCACGGTACACACAGATACGCAGTATTTT.

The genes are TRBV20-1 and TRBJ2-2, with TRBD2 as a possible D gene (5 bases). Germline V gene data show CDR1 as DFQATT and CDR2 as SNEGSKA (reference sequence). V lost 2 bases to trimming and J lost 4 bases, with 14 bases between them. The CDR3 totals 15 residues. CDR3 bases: TGCAGTGCTAGACGAGGGTTATCAAGCACCGGGGAGCTGTTTTTT. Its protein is CSARRGLSSTGELFF.

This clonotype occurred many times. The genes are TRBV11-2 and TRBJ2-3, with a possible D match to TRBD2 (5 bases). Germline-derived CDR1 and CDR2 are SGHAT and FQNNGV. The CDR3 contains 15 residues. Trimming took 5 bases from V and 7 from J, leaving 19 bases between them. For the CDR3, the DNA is TGTGCCAGCAGCCGAATCGGACTCACCTTGAATACGCAGTATTTT. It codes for CASSRIGLTLNTQYF.

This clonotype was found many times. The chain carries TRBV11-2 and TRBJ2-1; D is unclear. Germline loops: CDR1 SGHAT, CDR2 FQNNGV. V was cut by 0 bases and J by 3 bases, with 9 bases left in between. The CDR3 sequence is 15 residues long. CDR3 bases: TGTGCCAGCAGCTTAGAATTTGGGGACTACAATGAGCAGTTCTTC. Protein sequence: CASSLEFGDYNEQFF.

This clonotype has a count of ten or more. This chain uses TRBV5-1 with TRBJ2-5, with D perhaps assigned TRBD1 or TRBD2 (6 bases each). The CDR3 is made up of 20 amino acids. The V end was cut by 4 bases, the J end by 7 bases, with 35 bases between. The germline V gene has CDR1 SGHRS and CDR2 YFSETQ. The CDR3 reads CASSPRGRGGPGPTGGTQYF. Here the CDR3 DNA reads TGCGCCAGCAGCCCTCGGGGGCGGGGTGGCCCTGGACCAACCGGTGGGACCCAGTACTTC.

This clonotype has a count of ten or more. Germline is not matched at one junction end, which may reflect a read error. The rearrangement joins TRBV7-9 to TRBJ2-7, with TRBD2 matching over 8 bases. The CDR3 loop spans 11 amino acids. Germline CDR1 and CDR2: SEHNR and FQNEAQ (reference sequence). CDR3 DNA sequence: TGTGCCAGCAGCGCGGGGGGCAGGCCGGCCTTC. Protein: CASSAGGRPAF.

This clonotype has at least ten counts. CDR3 protein: CASSLRMDRGNEQFF. The CDR3 DNA follows: TGTGCCAGCAGCTTAAGGATGGACAGGGGGAATGAGCAGTTCTTC. The rearrangement uses TRBV11-2 and TRBJ2-1; 10 nucleotides line up with TRBD1. The germline gives CDR1 SGHAT, CDR2 FQNNGV. Losses at the gene ends were 2 bases for V and 7 bases for J; bases not matched to a gene: 5. The CDR3 is made up of 15 amino acids.

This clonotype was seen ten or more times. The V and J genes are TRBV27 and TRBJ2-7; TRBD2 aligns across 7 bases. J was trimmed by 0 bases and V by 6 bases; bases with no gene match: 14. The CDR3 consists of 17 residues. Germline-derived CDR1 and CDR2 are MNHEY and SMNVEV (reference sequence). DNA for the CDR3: TGTGCCAGCAGCGTCGGGCGAACCGGGACTACCTCCTACGAGCAGTACTTC. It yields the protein CASSVGRTGTTSYEQYF.

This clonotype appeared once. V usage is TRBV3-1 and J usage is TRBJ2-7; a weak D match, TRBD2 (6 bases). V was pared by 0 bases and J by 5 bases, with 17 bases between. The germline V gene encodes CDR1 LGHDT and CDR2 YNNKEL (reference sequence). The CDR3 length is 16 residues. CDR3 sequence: CASSQDRGFRGNEQYF. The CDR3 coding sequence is TGTGCCAGCAGCCAAGACCGGGGGTTTCGCGGGAACGAGCAGTACTTC.

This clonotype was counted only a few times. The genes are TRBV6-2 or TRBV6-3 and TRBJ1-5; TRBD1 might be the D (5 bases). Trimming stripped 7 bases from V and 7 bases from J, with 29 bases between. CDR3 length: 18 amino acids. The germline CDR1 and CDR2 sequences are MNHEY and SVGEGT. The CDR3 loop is CASIKTLPDMGAGQPQHF. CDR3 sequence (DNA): TGTGCCAGCATCAAGACCTTACCGGACATGGGAGCTGGACAGCCCCAGCATTTT.

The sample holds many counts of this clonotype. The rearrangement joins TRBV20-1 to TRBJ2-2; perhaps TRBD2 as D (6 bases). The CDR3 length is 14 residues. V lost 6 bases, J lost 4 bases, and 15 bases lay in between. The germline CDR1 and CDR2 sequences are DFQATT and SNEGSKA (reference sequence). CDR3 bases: TGCAGTGCGAAACCGATCGGGGGCACCGGGGAGCTGTTTTTT. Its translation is CSAKPIGGTGELFF.

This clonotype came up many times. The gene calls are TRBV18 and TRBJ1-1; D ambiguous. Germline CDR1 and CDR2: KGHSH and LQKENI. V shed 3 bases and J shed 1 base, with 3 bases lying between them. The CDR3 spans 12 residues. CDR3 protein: CASSPANTEAFF. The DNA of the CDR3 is TGTGCCAGCTCACCCGCGAACACTGAAGCTTTCTTT.

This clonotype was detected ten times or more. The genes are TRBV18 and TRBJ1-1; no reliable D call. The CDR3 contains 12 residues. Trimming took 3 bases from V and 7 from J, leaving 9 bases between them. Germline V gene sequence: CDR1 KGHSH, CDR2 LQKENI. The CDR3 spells CASSPLGNEAFF. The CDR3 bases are TGTGCCAGCTCACCTCTGGGCAATGAAGCTTTCTTT.

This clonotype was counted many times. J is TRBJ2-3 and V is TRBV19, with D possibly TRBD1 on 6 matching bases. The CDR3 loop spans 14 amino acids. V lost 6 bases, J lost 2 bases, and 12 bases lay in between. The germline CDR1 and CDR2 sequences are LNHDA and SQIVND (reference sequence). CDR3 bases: TGTGCCAGTAGCCCCGGGACACTCACAGATACGCAGTATTTT. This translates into CASSPGTLTDTQYF. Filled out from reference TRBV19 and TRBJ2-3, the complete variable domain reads DGGITQSPKYLFRKEGQNVTLSCEQNLNHDAMYWYRQDPGQGLRLIYYSQIVNDFQKGDIAEGYSVSREKKESFPLTVTSAQKNPTAFYLCASSPGTLTDTQYFGPGTRLTVL.

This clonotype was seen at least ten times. The CDR3 sequence: CASSLTGINTGELFF. CDR3 in DNA: TGTGCCAGCAGCCTGACAGGGATTAACACCGGGGAGCTGTTTTTT. J is TRBJ2-2 and V is TRBV2, with 7 bases that match TRBD1. Losses at the gene ends were 6 bases for V and 2 bases for J; bases not matched to a gene: 6. Germline V CDR1 and CDR2: SNHLY, FYNNEI. This CDR3 comprises 15 residues.